These T cell receptor beta chains were read from a single sample in a study of identical twins. TCRdb processed the 5' RACE reads anew with MiXCR; each CDR3 protein has one entry. The sample has 650,000 to 800,000 distinct CDR3 sequences; 8.5% to 9% are singletons. These data are also associated with another study on yellow fever vaccine responses in identical twins.

The sequencing sample was made of PBMCs. These receptors originate from a woman aged 18-30 years in good health. The conserved cysteine and the conserved F or W are not part of the CDR3 here.

TRBV4-2	TRBJ2-2	ASSQAGGLNTGELF
TRBV3-1	TRBJ2-7	ASTERGLYNEQY
TRBV29-1	TRBJ1-2	SAGTGLGGHGYT
TRBV7-9	TRBJ2-1	ASSLSLVNEQF
TRBV4-2	TRBJ2-7	ASSQAQGGSGYEQY
TRBV5-1	TRBJ2-7	ASSLGSAGDYEQY
TRBV7-6	TRBJ2-5	ASSPDGTVQETQY
TRBV7-9	TRBJ2-7	ASSWTSSYEQY
TRBV29-1	TRBJ1-4	SVEAREEKLF
TRBV5-1	TRBJ2-3	ASSPRDRGGAYTDTQY
TRBV6-2/TRBV6-3	TRBJ2-7	ASNPAGGRREQY
TRBV20-1	TRBJ1-6	SARVGQEINSPLH
TRBV11-1	TRBJ2-1	ASSSLGRAWGTHEQF
TRBV2	TRBJ2-7	ASRGTGASYEQY
TRBV10-3	TRBJ2-1	AISVFVFGDEQF
TRBV14	TRBJ1-1	ASSQRLNTEAF
TRBV29-1	TRBJ2-7	SVESRSSYEQY
TRBV18	TRBJ2-1	ASSPLRMGTSNRGEQF
TRBV28	TRBJ2-1	ASSTLRMTSGSLDEQF
TRBV10-3	TRBJ2-3	ATTGTSGSGGTDTQY
TRBV4-1	TRBJ2-3	ASSNPREMGTDTQY
TRBV12-3/TRBV12-4	TRBJ2-3	AFSFQEGIGGLTTDTQY
TRBV6-2/TRBV6-3	TRBJ2-1	ASSWTSGWPQRSEQF
TRBV28	TRBJ2-5	ASSPGQSREETQY
TRBV20-1	TRBJ2-1	SAREDSYNEQF
TRBV7-9	TRBJ2-5	ASSVPLGPREETQY
TRBV4-3	TRBJ1-6	ASSQFMGQGYNSPLH
TRBV24-1	TRBJ2-1	ATSDLGSGNEQF
TRBV7-3	TRBJ2-3	ASSTPERGATSGTQY
TRBV28	TRBJ1-1	ASSTQSYDNTEAF
TRBV4-2	TRBJ2-2	ASSQNLKVF
TRBV20-1	TRBJ1-2	SARDLSRGYT
TRBV3-1	TRBJ2-1	ASSIRSSYNEQF
TRBV7-9	TRBJ1-4	ASSLDGGDEKLF
TRBV7-6	TRBJ2-2	ASSQQGGQGTGELF
TRBV10-3	TRBJ2-7	AISALGLAAPEQY
TRBV10-1	TRBJ2-7	ASSDRGFSYEQY
TRBV6-1	TRBJ1-6	ASRRDTSDSPLH
TRBV20-1	TRBJ2-7	SASRDRSHEQY
TRBV20-1	TRBJ2-3	SAATGSYSTDTQY
TRBV6-2/TRBV6-3	TRBJ2-1	ASATRLGSSYNEQF
TRBV14	TRBJ2-2	ASSKNSGVTGELF
TRBV5-1	TRBJ2-5	ASSLFENEETQY
TRBV7-9	TRBJ2-2	ASSSSGSGELF
TRBV30	TRBJ2-1	AWSAGGWEQF
TRBV7-6	TRBJ2-3	ASSLDKKLAPYTDTQY
TRBV7-2	TRBJ2-7	ASSLHGTGPYEQY
TRBV12-3/TRBV12-4	TRBJ2-5	ASRLEDVYSQETQY
TRBV11-2	TRBJ2-3	ASSWRGTSTDTQY
TRBV28	TRBJ2-7	ASSLFAGGRYEQY
TRBV20-1	TRBJ2-1	STSRSNTQIEQF
TRBV7-3	TRBJ1-6	ASSFLNSPLH
TRBV4-1	TRBJ2-2	ASSQEIAGGKAGELF
TRBV12-3/TRBV12-4	TRBJ2-5	ASSPRRQGPETQY
TRBV7-9	TRBJ2-7	ASSPLAYQPYEQY
TRBV4-3	TRBJ2-1	ASSQRSRGRGSNEQF
TRBV3-1	TRBJ2-1	ASSPQGATSGSNYNEQF
TRBV4-3	TRBJ2-1	ASSRGTSGSNEQF
TRBV28	TRBJ2-1	ASSLNPWNEQF